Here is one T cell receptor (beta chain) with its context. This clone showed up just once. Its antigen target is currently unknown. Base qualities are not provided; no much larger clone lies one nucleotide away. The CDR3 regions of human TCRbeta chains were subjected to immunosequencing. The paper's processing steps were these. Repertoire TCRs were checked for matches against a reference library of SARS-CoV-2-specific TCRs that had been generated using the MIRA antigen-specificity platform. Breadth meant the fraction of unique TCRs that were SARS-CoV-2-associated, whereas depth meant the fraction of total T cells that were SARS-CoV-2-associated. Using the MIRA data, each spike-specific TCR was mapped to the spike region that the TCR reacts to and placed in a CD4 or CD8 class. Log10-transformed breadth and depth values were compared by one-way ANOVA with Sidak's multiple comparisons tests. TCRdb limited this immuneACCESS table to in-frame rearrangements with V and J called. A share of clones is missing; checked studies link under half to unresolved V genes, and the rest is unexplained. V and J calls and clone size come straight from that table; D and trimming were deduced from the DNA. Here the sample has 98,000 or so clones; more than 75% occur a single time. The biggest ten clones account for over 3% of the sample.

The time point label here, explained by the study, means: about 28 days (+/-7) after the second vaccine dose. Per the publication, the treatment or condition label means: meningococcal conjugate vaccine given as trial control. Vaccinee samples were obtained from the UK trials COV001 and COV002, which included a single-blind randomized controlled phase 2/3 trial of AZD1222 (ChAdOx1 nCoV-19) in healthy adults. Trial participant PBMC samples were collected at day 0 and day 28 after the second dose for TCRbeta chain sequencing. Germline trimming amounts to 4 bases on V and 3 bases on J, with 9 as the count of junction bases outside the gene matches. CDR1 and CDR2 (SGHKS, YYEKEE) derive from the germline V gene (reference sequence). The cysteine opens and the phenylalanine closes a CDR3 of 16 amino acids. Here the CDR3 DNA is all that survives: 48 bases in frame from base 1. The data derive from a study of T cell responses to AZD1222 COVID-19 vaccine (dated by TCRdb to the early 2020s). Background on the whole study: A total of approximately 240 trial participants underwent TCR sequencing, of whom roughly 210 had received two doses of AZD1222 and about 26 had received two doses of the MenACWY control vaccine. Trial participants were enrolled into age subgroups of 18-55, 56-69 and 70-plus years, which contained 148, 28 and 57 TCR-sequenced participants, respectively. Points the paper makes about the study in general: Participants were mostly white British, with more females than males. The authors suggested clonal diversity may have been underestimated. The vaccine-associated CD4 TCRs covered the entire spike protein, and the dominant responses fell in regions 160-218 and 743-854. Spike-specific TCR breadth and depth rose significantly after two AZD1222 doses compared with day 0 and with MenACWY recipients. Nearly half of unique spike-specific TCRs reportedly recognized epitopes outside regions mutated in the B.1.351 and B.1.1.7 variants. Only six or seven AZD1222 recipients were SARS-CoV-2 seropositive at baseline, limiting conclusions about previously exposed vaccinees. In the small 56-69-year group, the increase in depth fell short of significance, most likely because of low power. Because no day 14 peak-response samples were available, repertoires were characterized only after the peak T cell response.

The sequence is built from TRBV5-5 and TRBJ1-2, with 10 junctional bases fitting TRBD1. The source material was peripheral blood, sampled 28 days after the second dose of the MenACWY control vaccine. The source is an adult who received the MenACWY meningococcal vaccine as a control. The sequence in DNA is TGTGCCAGCAGCCTCGAAGCGGGACAGGGGTACTATGGCTACACCTTC. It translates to CASSLEAGQGYYGYTF.